The clone carrying this T cell receptor (beta chain) was counted only a few times. This record belongs to a study of blood T cell repertoires in COVID-19. Study-wide context: The United States, Italy and Spain supplied acute and convalescent COVID-19 samples. In each case, the material was cDNA or gDNA derived from T cells, B-cell-depleted T cells, or PBMCs.

Per the original methods: Reference gene primer amplification gave nucleated cell count estimates. The method was immunoSEQ multiplex PCR; TCRdb's version includes in-frame clones alone and lacks a portion of them. V, J and clone size derive from that table, while D and trimming were established from the DNA sequence. The sample includes roughly 80,000 clones, around 89% of them seen just once. The CDR3 sequence is 11 residues long. CDR1 is SNHLY and CDR2 is FYNNEI in the germline V gene. The V end was cut by 8 bases, the J end by 2 bases, with 6 bases between. The chain couples TRBV2 to TRBJ1-2; D may be TRBD1 (5 bases). The TCR comes from a human donor in a cohort sampled during active COVID-19. The source material was peripheral blood. The CDR3 coding sequence is TGTGCCAGCGACAGCAACTATGGCTACACCTTC. It encodes CASDSNYGYTF.